This entry lists 17 T cell receptor beta chains sequenced from one sample in a study of cytomegalovirus exposure and HLA in healthy donors. Primers: 60 Vbeta forward and 13 Jbeta reverse. The table came from immunoSEQ multiplex PCR; TCRdb's copy has only in-frame clones and leaves some out. The data show some 120,000 clones, over 60% seen once. Sequencing was done on a sample of PBMCs. These receptors all come from a woman aged 40 to 50 in good health and CMV-seronegative.

This clone was picked up one time. The chain is built from TRBV27 and TRBJ2-7; D is possibly TRBD1 (6 bases). Per the germline V gene, CDR1 is MNHEY and CDR2 is SMNVEV (reference sequence). Trimming pared 4 bases from V and 3 bases from J, leaving 10 bases between. The CDR3 covers 13 residues. Here the CDR3 reads CASSWTERYEQYF. The CDR3 DNA reads TGTGCCAGCAGTTGGACAGAACGCTACGAGCAGTACTTC.

This clone was seen a handful of times. This chain uses TRBV5-1 with TRBJ2-1; no firm D call. There are 15 residues in the CDR3. V lost 0 bases, J lost 0 bases, and 7 bases lay in between. Looked up from germline, CDR1 is SGHRS and CDR2 is YFSETQ. CDR3 bases: TGCGCCAGCAGCTTGGTGGTAGACTCCTACAATGAGCAGTTCTTC. It specifies CASSLVVDSYNEQFF. Supplemented by reference TRBV5-1 and TRBJ2-1, the full variable domain reads KAGVTQTPRYLIKTRGQQVTLSCSPISGHRSVSWYQQTPGQGLQFLFEYFSETQRNKGNFPGRFSGRQFSNSRSEMNVSTLELGDSALYLCASSLVVDSYNEQFFGPGTRLTVL.

The J gene is TRBJ1-1, the V gene TRBV7-9; D is undetermined. This CDR3 is 13 amino acids long. The germline V gene has CDR1 SEHNR and CDR2 FQNEAQ (reference sequence). The V end lost 3 bases, the J end lost 1 base, and 6 bases lay between the germline ends. The CDR3 loop reads CASSFGENTEAFF. The CDR3 DNA is TGTGCCAGCAGCTTTGGAGAGAACACTGAAGCTTTCTTT.

A remark on this clone: The same CDR3 is also encoded by other DNA sequences in this sample. This sequence joins TRBV5-1 and TRBJ1-3; D is uncertain. The germline CDR1 and CDR2 sequences are SGHRS and YFSETQ. The CDR3 extends over 15 amino acids. Trimming shortened V by 0 bases and J by 1 base, and 8 bases separated the two germline ends. The CDR3 nucleotides read TGCGCCAGCAGCTTGGTCGGGGAATCTGGAAACACCATATATTTT. This gives the protein CASSLVGESGNTIYF. The full variable domain, in which reference TRBV5-1 and TRBJ1-3 provide the parts outside the CDR3, is KAGVTQTPRYLIKTRGQQVTLSCSPISGHRSVSWYQQTPGQGLQFLFEYFSETQRNKGNFPGRFSGRQFSNSRSEMNVSTLELGDSALYLCASSLVGESGNTIYFGEGSWLTVV.

The genes are TRBV20-1 and TRBJ2-1, with 7 bases matching TRBD2. Per the germline V gene, CDR1 is DFQATT and CDR2 is SNEGSKA (reference sequence). With V trimmed by 0 bases and J by 14 bases, 4 bases remained unmatched. The length of the CDR3 is 11 residues. The DNA for the CDR3 is TGCAGTGCTAGAGATCGGGCGGGAGAGTTCTTC. This gives the protein CSARDRAGEFF.

This chain connects TRBV7-9 to TRBJ2-5; the D is unclear. CDR3 length: 14 amino acids. Between the trimmed V and J ends, which lost 1 base and 1 base, there was a span of 7 bases. Looked up from germline, CDR1 is SEHNR and CDR2 is FQNEAQ (reference sequence). In DNA form, the CDR3 reads TGTGCCAGCAGCTTAGGAGCGAGCCAAGAGACCCAGTACTTC. It encodes CASSLGASQETQYF.

This clone was picked up a small number of times. V is TRBV28 and J is TRBJ2-7; D call uncertain. Germline CDR1 MDHEN, CDR2 SYDVKM. V dropped 3 bases and J dropped 6 bases, with 9 bases sitting between them. The CDR3 is made up of 12 amino acids. The CDR3: CASSLVAFEQYF. Here the CDR3 DNA reads TGTGCCAGCAGTTTGGTAGCTTTCGAGCAGTACTTC.

The chain uses TRBV7-2 and TRBJ2-5; no clear D. The V gene's germline CDR1 is SGHTA and CDR2 FQGNSA. The CDR3 runs 13 residues. V lost 5 bases to trimming and J lost 5 bases, with 12 bases between them. The CDR3 reads CASSPGPPETQYF. CDR3 nucleotide sequence: TGTGCCAGCAGCCCCGGTCCCCCGGAGACCCAGTACTTC.

The chain couples TRBV5-1 to TRBJ2-2; D gene ambiguous. Trimming cost V 5 bases and J 4 bases, with 15 bases left between them. This CDR3 comprises 15 residues. Germline values: CDR1 SGHRS, CDR2 YFSETQ. The DNA of the CDR3 is TGCGCCAGCAGGCGTTTAGGCGGCTCCACCGGGGAGCTGTTTTTT. Its translation: CASRRLGGSTGELFF. The full variable domain, in which reference TRBV5-1 and TRBJ2-2 provide the parts outside the CDR3, is KAGVTQTPRYLIKTRGQQVTLSCSPISGHRSVSWYQQTPGQGLQFLFEYFSETQRNKGNFPGRFSGRQFSNSRSEMNVSTLELGDSALYLCASRRLGGSTGELFFGEGSRLTVL.

The V gene is TRBV27, the J gene TRBJ2-7, with D possibly TRBD1 on 6 matching bases. Germline CDR1 reads MNHEY; CDR2 reads SMNVEV (reference sequence). Trimming stripped 5 bases from V and 2 bases from J, with 19 bases between. The CDR3 has 16 amino acids. CDR3 nucleotides: TGTGCCAGCAGTCCATCTACAGGGCTCGTAGCCTACGAGCAGTACTTC. Encoded protein: CASSPSTGLVAYEQYF.

This clone was counted many times. This chain joins TRBV6-4 and TRBJ2-6, with TRBD1 as a possible D gene (6 bases). CDR3 length: 14 residues. The ends were cut back, 4 bases at V and 7 bases at J, with 11 bases in the middle. Germline V gene data show CDR1 as MRHNA and CDR2 as SNTAGT. The CDR3 nucleotides are TGTGCCAGCAGTGGGGGGCTAGGAGCCAACGTCCTGACTTTC. This sequence encodes CASSGGLGANVLTF.

This clone has just one count. CDR3 amino acids: CASMEGLNTEAFF. In DNA, the CDR3 is TGTGCCAGCATGGAGGGATTGAACACTGAAGCTTTCTTT. The chain couples TRBV2 to TRBJ1-1; D remains unclear. Germline V gene lookup returns CDR1 SNHLY and CDR2 FYNNEI. The CDR3 contains 13 residues. The V end was cut by 7 bases, the J end by 0 bases, with 9 bases between.

The chain links TRBV28 to TRBJ1-2, with TRBD1 as a possible D gene (5 bases). Trimming shortened V by 7 bases and J by 4 bases, and 10 bases separated the two germline ends. This CDR3 comprises 12 residues. Germline-derived CDR1 and CDR2 are MDHEN and SYDVKM. The CDR3 region is CASTDIGYGYTF. CDR3 in DNA: TGTGCCAGCACGGACATCGGCTATGGCTACACCTTC.

This chain uses TRBV2 with TRBJ2-1; TRBD2 aligns across 12 bases. This CDR3 spans 14 amino acids. Germline V CDR1 and CDR2: SNHLY, FYNNEI. V lost 7 bases, J lost 10 bases, and 8 bases stayed unmatched. The CDR3 spells CASIGLAGGKEQFF. The DNA for the CDR3 is TGTGCCAGCATAGGCCTAGCGGGAGGGAAAGAGCAGTTCTTC.

This sequence joins TRBV7-2 and TRBJ1-5; 8 bases match TRBD1. The junction had 6 bases not matched to a gene; V was cut back by 5 bases and J by 6 bases. The length of the CDR3 is 14 residues. Germline assignment: CDR1 SGHTA and CDR2 FQGNSA. In DNA, the CDR3 is TGTGCCAGCAGCACCGGGACAGGTTTTCAGCCCCAGCATTTT. Translated, it gives CASSTGTGFQPQHF.

This clone showed up just a few times. The chain joins TRBV7-9 to TRBJ2-6; D possibly corresponds to TRBD2 (6 bases). V shed 0 bases and J shed 2 bases, with 8 bases lying between them. There are 16 residues in the CDR3. CDR1 SEHNR and CDR2 FQNEAQ come from the germline V gene (reference sequence). The CDR3 DNA sequence: TGTGCCAGCAGCTTAGCGGGAGGAACTGGGGCCAACGTCCTGACTTTC. Translated, it gives CASSLAGGTGANVLTF.

This chain connects TRBV9 to TRBJ1-1, with D possibly matching TRBD1 (5 bases). CDR1 SGDLS and CDR2 YYNGEE come from the germline V gene. The CDR3 length is 16 residues. The ends were cut back, 3 bases at V and 2 bases at J, with 17 bases in the middle. CDR3 bases: TGTGCCAGCAGCGACTTCAGGGTCGGCTATAACACTGAAGCTTTCTTT. Translation gives CASSDFRVGYNTEAFF.